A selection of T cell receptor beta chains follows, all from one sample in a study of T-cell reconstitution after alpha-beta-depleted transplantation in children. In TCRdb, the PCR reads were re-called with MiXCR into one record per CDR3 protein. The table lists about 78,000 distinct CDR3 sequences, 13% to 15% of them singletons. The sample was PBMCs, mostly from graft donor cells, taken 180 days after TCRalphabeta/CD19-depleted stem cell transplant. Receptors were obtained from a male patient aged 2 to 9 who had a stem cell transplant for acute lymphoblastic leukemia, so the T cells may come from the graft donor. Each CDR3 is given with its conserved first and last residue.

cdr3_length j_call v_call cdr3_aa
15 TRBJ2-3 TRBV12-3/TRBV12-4 CASSLGGRLVDTQYF
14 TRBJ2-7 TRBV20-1 CSARGQGRADEQYF
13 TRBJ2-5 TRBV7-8 CASSLGQSETQYF
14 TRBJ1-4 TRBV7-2 CASSWGYSNEKLFF
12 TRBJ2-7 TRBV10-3 CAISPTSYEQYF
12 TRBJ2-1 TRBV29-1 CSVRTGGGEQFF
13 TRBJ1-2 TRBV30 CAWSRDRDYGYTF
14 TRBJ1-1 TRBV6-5 CASSYDGWRTEAFF
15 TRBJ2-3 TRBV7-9 CASSLLGAFTDTQYF
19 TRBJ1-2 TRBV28 CASSLGFWTGRIAGYGYTF
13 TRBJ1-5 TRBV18 CASSGQFNQPQHF
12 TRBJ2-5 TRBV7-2 CASKAGGDTQYF
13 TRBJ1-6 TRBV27 CASSLLWGSPLHF
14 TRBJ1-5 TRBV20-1 CSARSGQSNQPQHF
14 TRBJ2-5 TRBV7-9 CASSLTSVIKTQYF
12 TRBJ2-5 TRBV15 CATSGGWETQYF
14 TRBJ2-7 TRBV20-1 CSALPTSGNYEQYF
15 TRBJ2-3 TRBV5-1 CASSLAAGGTDTQYF
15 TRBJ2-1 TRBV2 CASSEVALSYNEQFF
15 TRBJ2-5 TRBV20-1 CSAEGTSGGGETQYF
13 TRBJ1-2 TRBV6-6 CASSKTGSDGYTF
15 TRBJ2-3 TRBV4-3 CASSQAPGYTDTQYF
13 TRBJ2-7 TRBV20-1 CSATLGTGYEQYF
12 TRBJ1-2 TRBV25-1 CASSGQPLGYTF
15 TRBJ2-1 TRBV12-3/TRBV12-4 CASRRLAGTLDEQFF
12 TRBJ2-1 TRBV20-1 CSAQGGPNEQFF
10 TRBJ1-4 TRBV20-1 CSASAEKLFF
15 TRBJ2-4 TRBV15 CATSRDGGAKNIQYF
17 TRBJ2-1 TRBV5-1 CASSYRAVRVPYNEQFF
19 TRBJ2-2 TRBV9 CASSVSPGLAGANTGELFF
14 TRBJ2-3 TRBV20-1 CSASRDRGRDTQYF
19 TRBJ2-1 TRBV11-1 CASSLARTSGGRSYNEQFF
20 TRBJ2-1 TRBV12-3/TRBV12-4 CASSYDSKTSGTNPYNEQFF
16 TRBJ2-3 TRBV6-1 CASTLGTSVRTDTQYF